One T cell receptor (beta chain) is described in this entry. Antigen specificity is unknown. This record belongs to a study of CD8 T cells in ankylosing spondylitis. TCRdb reprocessed the 5' RACE reads via MiXCR and lists one record per CDR3 protein. The table records under 550,000 distinct CDR3 sequences, approximately 26% of them present only once. Findings and limits, study-wide: Earlier authors reported some of these motif variants in reactive arthritis synovial fluid and blood. Seemingly characteristic of ankylosing spondylitis blood was a TCR beta motif consisting of about 8 highly homologous variants.

Germline lookup yields CDR1 SGDLS and CDR2 YYNGEE. The V end lost 1 base, the J end lost 7 bases, and 15 bases lay between the germline ends. There are 15 residues in the CDR3. The sequenced sample consisted of blood, either unsorted or a sorted T cell fraction (not recorded which). The chain joins TRBV9 to TRBJ1-5; D perhaps matches TRBD1 (6 bases). This sequence originates from a male donor with ankylosing spondylitis. CDR3 nucleotides: TGTGCCAGCAGCGTATCTGGGGGCCAGGGGCAGCCCCAGCATTTT. It codes for CASSVSGGQGQPQHF.